This T cell receptor beta chain was obtained from a study of OX40 agonist ivuxolimab in advanced cancers. Across the whole study: Participants averaged approximately 65 years of age (range about 23 to 80) and were around 80% male. Three patients, one with hepatocellular carcinoma and two with cutaneous melanoma, responded partially. Study results and caveats: CD8+ T cells showed, on average, more clonal expansion than CD4+ cells.

The CDR3 length is 15 residues. Trimming cost V 1 base and J 2 bases; bases outside gene matches: 3. Per the germline V gene, CDR1 is SGHTA and CDR2 is FQGTGA. In regard to this clone: The antigen remains unidentified.

Patients who had autoimmune disease history or got systemic immunosuppression were left out. Some clones are missing from TCRdb's copy, which holds only in-frame ones; the method was immunoSEQ multiplex PCR. The profile shows around 77,000 clones, over 75% of them singletons. V usage is TRBV7-3 and J usage is TRBJ2-5; 8 nucleotides line up with TRBD2. Here the sequenced sample was CD4+ or CD8+ T cells sorted from blood, taken in a trial of the OX40 agonist ivuxolimab. The sequence was obtained from an adult with an advanced solid tumor such as melanoma, head and neck, liver or kidney cancer. As DNA, the CDR3 is TGTGCCAGCAGCTTAAGCGGGGGGTTGCAAGAGACCCAGTACTTC. This translates into CASSLSGGLQETQYF.